Listed here are 22 T cell receptor beta chains from one sample, sequenced in a study of T cells in Graves' hyperthyroidism and ophthalmopathy. Template material for amplifying TCR beta CDR3 regions consisted of RNA transcripts. HTBI primers were used for first-round RT-PCR of the TCR CDR3. TCRdb reanalysed the multiplex PCR reads using MiXCR and keeps one entry per CDR3 protein. The sample comprises about 380,000 distinct CDR3 sequences, less than 15% of which are singletons, and roughly 20% rests with the top ten. Material: blood. The receptors here all came from a man younger than 40 with Graves' hyperthyroidism that later progressed to Graves' ophthalmopathy.

This chain connects TRBV5-6 to TRBJ1-2, with unresolved D. The germline V gene has CDR1 SGHDT and CDR2 YYEEEE. Deletions cut 0 bases from V and 3 bases from J, with 9 bases between. CDR3 size: 14 residues. The CDR3 DNA follows: TGTGCCAGCAGCTTGGTACTGGTCGACTATGGCTACACCTTC. Amino acid sequence: CASSLVLVDYGYTF.

The chain uses TRBV29-1 and TRBJ1-2; D might be TRBD1 (5 bases). Germline loops: CDR1 SQVTM, CDR2 ANQGSEA. The CDR3 sequence is 13 residues long. Trimming removed 3 bases at V and 6 bases at J, with 14 bases between. CDR3 in amino acids: CSVETSGSNGYTF. CDR3 in DNA: TGCAGCGTTGAGACGTCAGGGTCCAATGGCTACACCTTC.

The rearrangement uses TRBV4-1 and TRBJ1-1, with 8 positions matching TRBD1. The germline V gene has CDR1 MGHRA and CDR2 YSYEKL. J gave up 1 base and V 4 bases, and 8 bases lay outside the gene matches. This CDR3 has 16 residues. The CDR3 sequence: CASSLGQGVWNTEAFF. In DNA, the CDR3 is TGCGCCAGCAGCCTCGGACAGGGAGTGTGGAACACTGAAGCTTTCTTT.

With respect to this clonotype: This may be a read error, as it is one base from a much larger clone. The rearrangement joins TRBV5-3 to TRBJ2-2; D unresolved. TRBV5-3 is filed as an ORF, its function uncertain. The CDR3 is 12 amino acids. CDR3 nucleotide sequence: TGTGCCAGGAGCTTAGACAACGGGGAGCTGTTTTTT. As protein: CARSLDNGELFF.

This clonotype appeared many times. The chain couples TRBV29-1 to TRBJ1-6, with D perhaps matching TRBD1 (6 bases). The germline V and J ends were trimmed by 2 bases and 10 bases, with 15 bases remaining between them. CDR1 and CDR2 (germline): SQVTM, ANQGSEA. CDR3 length: 14 residues. CDR3 sequence reads: CSVEIGGRGSPLHF. CDR3 nucleotides: TGCAGCGTTGAAATCGGGGGGCGCGGGTCACCCCTCCACTTT.

CDR3 DNA sequence: TGCGCCAGCAGCCCGGAGGGAGGGGTCACTGAAGCTTTCTTT. It specifies CASSPEGGVTEAFF. This chain uses TRBV5-1 with TRBJ1-1; TRBD1 is a possible D gene (5 bases). The CDR3 spans 14 residues. V lost 4 bases and J lost 4, with 14 bases in between. CDR1 is SGHRS, CDR2 YFSETQ, per germline.

This chain links TRBV27 with TRBJ2-1, with TRBD2 matching 9 bases. Unmatched junction bases numbered 6, after V lost 3 bases and J lost 9 bases. Germline lookup yields CDR1 MNHEY and CDR2 SMNVEV (reference sequence). The CDR3 has 14 residues. The CDR3 is CASSLGGGAGEQFF. In DNA, the CDR3 is TGTGCCAGCAGTTTGGGCGGGGGGGCGGGTGAGCAGTTCTTC.

This clonotype has ten or more counts. This sequence joins TRBV20-1 and TRBJ2-4; 8 nucleotides match TRBD1. J gave up 6 bases and V 6 bases, and 10 bases lay outside the gene matches. The CDR3 consists of 14 residues. Looked up from germline, CDR1 is DFQATT and CDR2 is SNEGSKA (reference sequence). CDR3 nucleotides: TGCAGTGCCCCAGCGACAGGGGTGGGAAACATTCAGTACTTC. As protein: CSAPATGVGNIQYF.

This clonotype was counted a few times. V is TRBV6-1 and J is TRBJ2-7; 16 bases fit TRBD2. The CDR3 loop spans 17 amino acids. J was trimmed by 2 bases and V by 8 bases; bases with no gene match: 9. Germline V gene lookup returns CDR1 MNHNS and CDR2 SASEGT. The CDR3 here is CASGYSGTSGGAYEQYF. CDR3 sequence (DNA): TGTGCCAGCGGCTACTCCGGGACTAGCGGGGGGGCCTACGAGCAGTACTTC.

The chain has TRBV24-1 and TRBJ2-1; TRBD1 agrees at 10 bases. The ends lost 2 bases at V and 7 bases at J; junction bases unmatched: 10. Germline CDR1 reads KGHDR; CDR2 reads SFDVKD. The CDR3 length is 17 residues. The CDR3 here is CATSDSVTGGRRNEQFF. DNA for the CDR3: TGTGCCACCAGTGATTCCGTGACAGGGGGCAGGAGGAATGAGCAGTTCTTC.

The chain joins TRBV5-4 to TRBJ2-7, with D tentatively TRBD1 (5 bases). Trimming shortened V by 4 bases and J by 5 bases, and 16 bases separated the two germline ends. Germline CDR1 reads SGHNT; CDR2 reads YYREEE (reference sequence). The CDR3 runs 14 residues. The CDR3 spells CASSAAGLRHEQYF. The CDR3 nucleotides read TGTGCCAGCAGCGCCGCAGGGCTCCGCCACGAGCAGTACTTC.

This chain joins TRBV19 and TRBJ1-5; the D is unclear. Trimming took off 2 bases at V and 2 bases at J, with 7 bases between the two ends. There are 14 residues in the CDR3. Germline V gene data show CDR1 as LNHDA and CDR2 as SQIVND (reference sequence). CDR3 DNA: TGTGCCAGTAGTATACAGGACGGCAATCAGCCCCAGCATTTT. Amino acid sequence: CASSIQDGNQPQHF.

This clonotype was recorded a few times. The rearrangement links TRBV10-3 to TRBJ1-1, with D unclear. Per germline, CDR1 ENHRY and CDR2 SYGVKD. V was trimmed by 8 bases and J by 0 bases, leaving 7 bases between them. This CDR3 contains 12 residues. CDR3 coding DNA: TGTGCCATCGGATCAATGAACACTGAAGCTTTCTTT. Translation: CAIGSMNTEAFF.

The chain recombines TRBV20-1 with TRBJ1-4; D unclear. The CDR3 consists of 17 residues. CDR1 and CDR2 (germline): DFQATT, SNEGSKA (reference sequence). Trimming removed 0 bases at V and 0 bases at J, with 14 bases between. This CDR3 reads CSARDAGRLTTNEKLFF. The CDR3 DNA reads as TGCAGTGCTAGAGATGCAGGACGCCTTACAACTAATGAAAAACTGTTTTTT.

The rearrangement uses TRBV10-3 and TRBJ2-1; weak D call: TRBD1 (6 bases). From germline, CDR1 is ENHRY and CDR2 SYGVKD. Trimming took 8 bases from V and 6 from J, leaving 20 bases between them. The CDR3 length is 15 residues. CDR3 bases: TGTGCCATCCTATCTGGCAGGGGAACTATCAATGAGCAGTTCTTC. Protein product: CAILSGRGTINEQFF.

The CDR3 here is CAWRSGGAANQPQHF. The CDR3 nucleotides are TGTGCCTGGAGATCTGGTGGGGCGGCAAATCAGCCCCAGCATTTT. This chain links TRBV30 with TRBJ1-5, with D maybe TRBD1 (5 bases). V was cut by 3 bases and J by 4 bases, with 16 bases left in between. CDR1 GTSNPN and CDR2 SVGIG come from the germline V gene (reference sequence). The length of the CDR3 is 15 residues.

On this clonotype: At one boundary the junction diverges from the germline segment, which might be a read error. The rearrangement joins TRBV28 to TRBJ1-3, with D possibly matching TRBD1 (5 bases). CDR1 is MDHEN, CDR2 SYDVKM, per germline. The CDR3 runs 16 residues. CDR3 in amino acids: CASSLPEGFSRNTIYF. CDR3 nucleotide sequence: TGTGCCAGCAGTTTACCCGAGGGGTTCTCTAGAAACACCATATATTTT.

The chain has TRBV18 and TRBJ2-3; TRBD2 matches at 8 bases. The CDR3 covers 18 residues. Germline CDR1 is KGHSH and CDR2 is LQKENI. Germline trimming cut 0 bases from V and 2 bases from J; bases unmatched to any gene: 10. Here the CDR3 DNA reads TGTGCCAGCTCACCACCGACCGGGACTAGTCTGTTCACAGATACGCAGTATTTT. It encodes CASSPPTGTSLFTDTQYF.

The rearrangement uses TRBV19 and TRBJ2-7; possibly TRBD1 or TRBD2 for D (5 bases each). Germline V gene lookup returns CDR1 LNHDA and CDR2 SQIVND (reference sequence). CDR3 length: 19 residues. The V end lost 4 bases, the J end lost 2 bases, and 27 bases lay between the germline ends. The CDR3 sequence is CASSNIIHRDGWTPYEQYF. The CDR3 coding sequence is TGTGCCAGTAGTAACATCATTCATAGGGACGGCTGGACCCCCTACGAGCAGTACTTC.

The DNA of the CDR3 is TGTGCCAGCAGCCAAAGGTCCCCTCTAGCGGTACTGACAGATACGCAGTATTTT. This sequence encodes CASSQRSPLAVLTDTQYF. The chain joins TRBV14 to TRBJ2-3, with TRBD2 matching 7 bases. V lost 2 bases to trimming and J lost 3 bases; unmatched junction nucleotides: 14. Per the germline V gene, CDR1 is SGHDN and CDR2 is FVKESK. The CDR3 has 18 amino acids.

This clonotype was seen repeatedly, ten times or more. This chain uses TRBV12-3 or TRBV12-4 with TRBJ2-5, with D perhaps matching TRBD2 (5 bases). The CDR3 has 12 amino acids. V lost 9 bases to trimming and J lost 5 bases, with 13 bases between them. CDR3 in DNA: TGTGCCAGTTGTCGGGGTGGGGAGACCCAGTACTTC. Encoded protein: CASCRGGETQYF.

As concerns this clonotype: A much bigger clone sits one base away, suggesting this may be a read error. The J gene is TRBJ1-1, the V gene TRBV6-1, with D unclear. This CDR3 spans 16 amino acids. Trimming took 4 bases from V and 0 from J, leaving 15 bases between them. Germline V gene sequence: CDR1 MNHNS, CDR2 SASEGT. CDR3: CASSGPGKGMNTEAFF. The CDR3 region has the DNA TGTGCCAGCAGTGGCCCGGGGAAGGGAATGAACACTGAAGCTTTCTTT.